The next 3 T cell receptor beta chains were all read from a single sample in a study of T cells in Graves' hyperthyroidism and ophthalmopathy. RNA transcripts gave rise to amplified TCR beta CDR3 regions. HTBI primers were used for first-round RT-PCR of the TCR CDR3. MiXCR was run by TCRdb on the multiplex PCR reads, yielding one entry per CDR3 protein. The table has roughly 580,000 distinct CDR3 sequences, around 14% seen once. Specimen: blood. The receptors shown here come from a woman aged 25-40 years with Graves' hyperthyroidism that later progressed to Graves' ophthalmopathy.

Ten or more counts support this clonotype. V usage is TRBV12-3 or TRBV12-4 and J usage is TRBJ2-1; 9 bases agree with TRBD1. V shed 6 bases and J 3 bases; nucleotides not matched to a gene: 6. This CDR3 has 15 residues. CDR3 amino acids: CASSPDRGGYNEQFF. CDR3 nucleotide sequence: TGTGCCAGCAGCCCGGACAGGGGTGGCTACAATGAGCAGTTCTTC.

This clonotype was seen only a few times. This sequence may be a read error, since a much larger clone differs from it by one base. The chain recombines TRBV12-3 or TRBV12-4 with TRBJ2-1, with 12 bases that match TRBD2. The CDR3 covers 16 residues. CDR3 amino acids: CASSAAGTSGHNEQLF. The DNA of the CDR3 is TGTGCCAGCAGTGCAGCCGGGACTAGCGGGCACAATGAGCAGCTCTTC.

This clonotype was found many times. The J gene is TRBJ2-5, the V gene TRBV20-1; 11 bases line up with TRBD2. This CDR3 has 17 amino acids. V was clipped by 2 bases and J by 5 bases; unmatched bases: 13. Germline V gives CDR1 DFQATT, CDR2 SNEGSKA (reference sequence). CDR3 amino acids: CSARRPSLAGGGETQYF. In nucleotides, the CDR3 is TGCAGTGCTAGACGACCTTCTCTAGCGGGAGGTGGGGAGACCCAGTACTTC.